This T cell receptor (beta chain) was recovered during a study of CD8 T cells in ankylosing spondylitis. Study-level points and caveats: Characteristic, it appeared, of ankylosing spondylitis blood was a TCR beta motif of eight or nine highly homologous variants. Certain motif variants had earlier appeared in reactive arthritis synovial fluid and blood. Reported data indicate significant enrichment of disease-linked clones within matched ankylosing spondylitis synovial fluid.

TCRdb recomputed calls from the 5' RACE reads with MiXCR, one row per CDR3 protein. In the table there are approximately 400,000 distinct CDR3 sequences, 17% of which are singletons. V was pared by 4 bases and J by 6 bases, with 17 bases between. CDR1 is SGHRS, CDR2 YFSETQ, per germline. This CDR3 has 14 residues. Details on this clonotype: Its specificity is unknown.

Input material: blood, either unsorted or a sorted T cell fraction (not recorded which). This chain connects TRBV5-1 to TRBJ2-7; weak D call: TRBD1 (6 bases). This receptor was taken from a male donor with ankylosing spondylitis. CDR3 sequence reads: CASSADTGNGEQYF. CDR3 bases: TGCGCCAGCAGCGCCGATACAGGGAATGGCGAGCAGTACTTC.